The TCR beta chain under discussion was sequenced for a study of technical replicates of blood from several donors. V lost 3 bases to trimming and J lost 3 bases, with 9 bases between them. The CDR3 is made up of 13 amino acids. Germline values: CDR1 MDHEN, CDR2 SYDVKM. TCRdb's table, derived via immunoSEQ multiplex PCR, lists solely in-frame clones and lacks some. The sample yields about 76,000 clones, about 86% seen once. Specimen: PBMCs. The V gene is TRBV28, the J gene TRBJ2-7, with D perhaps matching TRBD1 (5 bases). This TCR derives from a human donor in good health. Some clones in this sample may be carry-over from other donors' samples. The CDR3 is CASSFQGVYEQYF. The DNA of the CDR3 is TGTGCCAGCAGTTTTCAGGGTGTCTACGAGCAGTACTTC.